This is a list of T cell receptor beta chains from one sample in a study of blood T cell repertoires in COVID-19. Measured with immunoSEQ multiplex PCR; TCRdb has only the in-frame clones, and not every one. The data show 170,000 or so clones, around 84% seen once. The sequencing input was peripheral blood. The source is a man aged 45-65 years with active or convalescent COVID-19. The CDR3 runs from the conserved cysteine through the conserved F or W. D genes are given only for firm matches. Size is omitted from some rows. Given values are once, few, many or a class for expanded clones.

TRBJ2-1,TRBD2,TRBV7-2,-,TGTGCCAGCAGCTCTCTAGCGGGAGGGGTAGGCAATGAGCAGTTCTTC,CASSSLAGGVGNEQFF
TRBJ2-2,TRBD1,TRBV6-5,-,TGTGCCAGCGGGGGACAGGGGGCCGGCACCGGGGAGCTGTTTTTT,CASGGQGAGTGELFF
TRBJ1-5,-,TRBV3-1/TRBV3-2,-,TGTGCCAGCAGCCAGGCTGGGAGGGAAGGTCAGCCCCAGCATTTT,CASSQAGREGQPQHF
TRBJ2-7,-,TRBV6-2/TRBV6-3,-,TGTGCCAGCAGTTACTCGGCAGGCTACGAGCAGTACTTC,CASSYSAGYEQYF
TRBJ2-3,TRBD1,TRBV3-1/TRBV3-2,-,TGTGCCAGCAGCCCTCGACAGGGTTTGGCGGATACGCAGTATTTT,CASSPRQGLADTQYF
TRBJ2-6,-,TRBV5-1,-,TGCGCCAGCAGCTTCAGATCTGGGGCCAACGTCCTGACTTTC,CASSFRSGANVLTF
TRBJ2-7,TRBD2,TRBV27,-,TGTGCCAGCAGTGCAGCGGGGTCCTACGAGCAGTACTTC,CASSAAGSYEQYF
TRBJ2-5,TRBD2,TRBV7-2,-,TGTGCCAGCAGCTCCTGGACTAGCGTTCAAGAGACCCAGTACTTC,CASSSWTSVQETQYF
TRBJ1-5,TRBD1,TRBV7-9,-,TGTGCCAGCAGCAGGGGACAGGGACAGCCCCAGCATTTT,CASSRGQGQPQHF
TRBJ2-1,TRBD2,TRBV27,-,TGTGCCAGCCTGGTCCGGTGGCGGGGGACGGGAGGCGACAATGAGCAGTTCTTC,CASLVRWRGTGGDNEQFF
TRBJ1-4,-,TRBV5-1,-,-,CASSLPRGKNCFF
TRBJ1-2,TRBD1,TRBV11-3,-,TGTGCCAGCAGCGACAGGGCTGGCTACACCTTC,CASSDRAGYTF
TRBJ1-2,-,TRBV18,once,TGTGCCAGCTCACCACCGGGTCGGGTGAGGAGCTACACCTTC,CASSPPGRVRSYTF
TRBJ1-6,TRBD1,TRBV4-3,-,TGCGCCAGCAGCCAAGCGGGACAGGGGGATTCACCCCTCCACTTT,CASSQAGQGDSPLHF
TRBJ2-2,-,TRBV11-2,-,TGTGCCAGCAGCTTAGTAGGCGGGACGGCCAACACCGGGGAGCTGTTTTTT,CASSLVGGTANTGELFF
TRBJ2-1,TRBD2,TRBV5-4,once,TGTGCCAGCAGCCGGGACTACGTCTACAATGAGCAGTTCTTC,CASSRDYVYNEQFF
TRBJ2-7,-,TRBV15,-,TGTGCCACCAGCAGTAACCTGGGACTGGGAAGGGGTCGGTACTTC,CATSSNLGLGRGRYF
TRBJ2-5,-,TRBV7-3,-,TGTGCCAGCAGCTTGACTAGTTCCGAACCCCAGTACTTC,CASSLTSSEPQYF
TRBJ2-5,-,TRBV18,-,TGTGCCAGCTCACCTGTGGGGGCCCCAGAGACCCAGTACTTC,CASSPVGAPETQYF
TRBJ2-1,-,TRBV5-5,-,TGTGCCAGCAGCTTGCAGACAGGCGCATACAATGAGCAGTTCTTC,CASSLQTGAYNEQFF
TRBJ2-2,-,TRBV7-3,-,TGTGCCAGCAGCTTAACGAGGACACTTACCGGGGAGCTGTTTTTT,CASSLTRTLTGELFF
TRBJ2-3,TRBD2,TRBV4-1,-,TGCGCCAGCACCCCCTCGGGCGGGGGTAACACAGATACGCAGTATTTT,CASTPSGGGNTDTQYF
TRBJ1-4,TRBD1,TRBV5-6,-,TGTGCCAGCGCTGGGACAGGGGGAAATGAAAAACTGTTTTTT,CASAGTGGNEKLFF
TRBJ1-4,-,TRBV3-1/TRBV3-2,-,TGTGCCAGCAGCCCCACCGGCGCGGGGACGGAGGAAAAACTGTTTTTT,CASSPTGAGTEEKLFF
TRBJ1-4,-,TRBV3-1/TRBV3-2,once,TGTGCCAGCAGCTCGGGGGTGGGGCAGGTGTTTTTT,CASSSGVGQVFF
TRBJ2-1,-,TRBV4-1,-,TGCGCCAGCAGCCAAGGACTCCTGAGCTCCTACAATGAGCAGTTCTTC,CASSQGLLSSYNEQFF
TRBJ2-7,-,TRBV7-2,-,TGTGCCAGCAGCCCGCGGGACGGAGCCTACGAGCAGTACTTC,CASSPRDGAYEQYF
TRBJ1-5,-,TRBV2,few,TGTGCCAGCAGTGACGGTCCAGGAATCCCCCAGCATTTT,CASSDGPGIPQHF
TRBJ1-3,TRBD1,TRBV9,-,TGTGCCAGCAGCGTACCATTTGGGACAGCTGGAAACACCATATATTTT,CASSVPFGTAGNTIYF
TRBJ1-2,-,TRBV19,-,TGTGCCAGTAGCAGAACAGGGACGGGCTATGGCTACACCTTC,CASSRTGTGYGYTF
TRBJ1-5,-,TRBV15,few,TGTGCCACCAGCAGGCCGGGGTTTGGCCCAACCCAGCATTTT,CATSRPGFGPTQHF
TRBJ2-3,TRBD1,TRBV6-5,-,TGTGCCAGCAGTATACAGGGGGCTGTCGCAGATACGCAGTATTTT,CASSIQGAVADTQYF
TRBJ2-5,TRBD2,TRBV27,-,TGTGCCAGCAGGGTCCGGGGGACTAGCGGAAAAGAGACCCAGTACTTC,CASRVRGTSGKETQYF
TRBJ1-2,TRBD1,TRBV9,-,TGTGCCAGCAGCGTAGATTTGGAGGGACAGGGTTACGGCTACACCTTC,CASSVDLEGQGYGYTF
TRBJ1-6,-,TRBV6-4,-,TGTGCCAGCAGTCAAGAGGACTCCTATAATTCACCCCTCCACTTT,CASSQEDSYNSPLHF
TRBJ1-1,TRBD1,TRBV19,-,TGTGCCAGTAGCTGGGACAGGGCGAACACTGAAGCTTTCTTT,CASSWDRANTEAFF
TRBJ2-7,-,TRBV7-3,-,TGTGCCAGCAGTCCCAGTAGGGGCTACGAGCAGTACTTC,CASSPSRGYEQYF
TRBJ2-3,-,TRBV5-1,-,TGCGCCAGCAGCCCAGCGCAAGATACGCAGTATTTT,CASSPAQDTQYF
TRBJ2-5,TRBD2,TRBV19,-,TGTGCCAGTAGTATAGATCATGTGGGGGTAGCGGGAGGTTCGGAGACCCAGTACTTC,CASSIDHVGVAGGSETQYF
TRBJ2-1,-,TRBV24-1,-,TGTGCCACCAGTGATCTGGGGCCGACCAACTACAATGAGCAGTTCTTC,CATSDLGPTNYNEQFF
TRBJ1-1,-,TRBV7-9,-,TGTGCCAGCAGCTTATACTCTTCGCGGCAGCCGAACACTGAAGCTTTCTTT,CASSLYSSRQPNTEAFF
TRBJ2-7,TRBD1,TRBV24-1,few,TGTGCCACCAGCGCCCTCGGACAGGATACCCACGAGCAGTACTTC,CATSALGQDTHEQYF
TRBJ1-2,-,TRBV27,-,TGTGCCAGCGCTACAGCAGGCGGGGATCAAGGCTACACCTTC,CASATAGGDQGYTF
TRBJ1-1,-,TRBV4-3,-,TGCGCCAGCAGACCCCGGGAGGCGGCGAACACTGAAGCTTTCTTT,CASRPREAANTEAFF
TRBJ2-5,-,TRBV19,-,TGTGCCAGTAGTGCGTGGACAGCCCAAGAGACCCAGTACTTC,CASSAWTAQETQYF
TRBJ1-1,-,TRBV11-1,-,TGTGCCAGCAGCTTGAACACCTTGAAAACTGAAGCTTTCTTT,CASSLNTLKTEAFF
TRBJ2-2,TRBD1,TRBV7-7,-,TGTGCTAGCAGACCCGGGACAGGGGGTCTCGGGGAGCTGTTTTTT,CASRPGTGGLGELFF
TRBJ2-5,-,TRBV5-1,-,TGCGCCAGCAGCTTGGTGTCGGACCAAGAGACCCAGTACTTC,CASSLVSDQETQYF
TRBJ2-1,-,TRBV9,-,TGTGCCAGCAGCGTTACCAGGGTCCCCTACAATGAGCAGTTCTTC,CASSVTRVPYNEQFF
TRBJ1-6,-,TRBV4-2,-,TGTGCCAGCAGTCATAGCGACAGGCCTAATTCACCCCTCCACTTT,CASSHSDRPNSPLHF